Below are 25 T cell receptor beta chains sequenced from a single sample in a study of T cell responses to AZD1222 COVID-19 vaccine. Profiling relied on immunoSEQ multiplex PCR, and the TCRdb table lists in-frame clones only, not all of them. The table has 100,000 to 150,000 clones, about 85% seen once; the top ten hold 4% to 4.5%. The sequenced sample was peripheral blood, obtained on day 0 of AZD1222 vaccination. These receptors all come from an adult in good health.

This sequence joins TRBV6-4 and TRBJ2-6; unclear D gene. Trimming removed 8 bases at V and 0 bases at J, with 11 bases between. This CDR3 is 15 amino acids long. From germline, CDR1 is MRHNA and CDR2 SNTAGT. The CDR3: CASAASSSGANVLTF. CDR3 bases: TGTGCCAGCGCGGCCTCAAGCTCTGGGGCCAACGTCCTGACTTTC.

V usage is TRBV9 and J usage is TRBJ1-3; D perhaps matches TRBD1 (5 bases). The CDR3 has 17 residues. Between the trimmed V and J ends, which lost 0 bases and 0 bases, there was a span of 13 bases. CDR1 is SGDLS and CDR2 is YYNGEE in the germline V gene. For the CDR3, the DNA is TGTGCCAGCAGCGTAGCTACGGGACGGTTCTCTGGAAACACCATATATTTT. This gives the protein CASSVATGRFSGNTIYF.

The chain carries TRBV27 and TRBJ1-5, with D uncertain. Trimming shortened V by 6 bases and J by 0 bases, and 12 bases separated the two germline ends. There are 15 residues in the CDR3. Germline V CDR1 and CDR2: MNHEY, SMNVEV (reference sequence). CDR3 in amino acids: CASSLAADSNQPQHF. The DNA for the CDR3 is TGTGCCAGCAGCCTAGCGGCAGATAGCAATCAGCCCCAGCATTTT.

The rearrangement links TRBV19 to TRBJ1-6, with D unclear. Per the germline V gene, CDR1 is LNHDA and CDR2 is SQIVND (reference sequence). The CDR3 length is 15 residues. Trimming removed 10 bases at V and 2 bases at J, with 15 bases between. CDR3 in amino acids: CATRPPAAYNSPLHF. CDR3 nucleotides: TGTGCCACCCGACCCCCGGCGGCCTATAATTCACCCCTCCACTTT.

The chain joins TRBV29-1 to TRBJ2-3, with D perhaps TRBD1 (5 bases). Germline assignment: CDR1 SQVTM and CDR2 ANQGSEA. CDR3 length: 13 amino acids. Trimming stripped 4 bases from V and 6 bases from J, with 14 bases between. The CDR3 DNA sequence: TGCAGCGTTGGGGGCAGGGCAAAGGATACGCAGTATTTT. It is translated as CSVGGRAKDTQYF.

This chain connects TRBV19 to TRBJ2-5; 10 bases are a match to TRBD1. Trimming cost V 6 bases and J 2 bases; bases outside gene matches: 3. This CDR3 contains 14 residues. CDR1 and CDR2 (germline): LNHDA, SQIVND (reference sequence). The CDR3 nucleotides read TGTGCCAGTAGCCTGGACAGGGGGCAAGAGACCCAGTACTTC. This gives the protein CASSLDRGQETQYF.

The V and J genes are TRBV19 and TRBJ2-5; no clear D gene. V lost 3 bases to trimming and J lost 5 bases, with 16 bases between them. Germline V lookup: CDR1 LNHDA, CDR2 SQIVND (reference sequence). This CDR3 has 15 residues. For the CDR3, the DNA is TGTGCCAGTAGTATCCGGGCCCTAGGTGTGGAGACCCAGTACTTC. Amino acids: CASSIRALGVETQYF.

The chain recombines TRBV19 with TRBJ1-1; D is uncertain. The CDR3 runs 13 residues. V was trimmed by 3 bases and J by 5 bases, leaving 10 bases between them. CDR1 and CDR2 from the germline V gene are LNHDA and SQIVND (reference sequence). CDR3 amino acids: CASSILVGTEAFF. CDR3 nucleotide sequence: TGTGCCAGTAGTATCTTGGTTGGGACTGAAGCTTTCTTT. Full variable domain (outside the CDR3, taken from reference TRBV19 and TRBJ1-1): DGGITQSPKYLFRKEGQNVTLSCEQNLNHDAMYWYRQDPGQGLRLIYYSQIVNDFQKGDIAEGYSVSREKKESFPLTVTSAQKNPTAFYLCASSILVGTEAFFGQGTRLTVV.

The sample holds one count of this clone. V and J are TRBV3-1 (or the pseudogene TRBV3-2) and TRBJ1-6; D unresolved. The germline V gene has CDR1 LGHDT and CDR2 YNNKEL (reference sequence). The CDR3 runs 14 residues. Trimming stripped 4 bases from V and 5 bases from J, with 9 bases between. This CDR3 is CASSRAGDNSPLHF. CDR3 in DNA: TGTGCCAGCAGCCGTGCAGGAGATAATTCACCCCTCCACTTT.

The V gene is TRBV28, the J gene TRBJ2-1, with 8 bases that match TRBD2. Trimming took 7 bases from V and 9 from J; bases not matched to a gene: 11. Germline V lookup: CDR1 MDHEN, CDR2 SYDVKM. The CDR3 is 14 residues long. The chain's CDR3 is CASIPWAGGGEQFF. DNA of the CDR3: TGTGCCAGCATCCCCTGGGCGGGAGGAGGTGAGCAGTTCTTC.

This chain joins TRBV30 and TRBJ2-3; 9 bases are a match to TRBD1. There are 12 residues in the CDR3. CDR1 GTSNPN and CDR2 SVGIG come from the germline V gene (reference sequence). The V segment lost 7 bases and the J segment 5 bases; nucleotides outside the gene matches: 4. CDR3 in amino acids: CALGQGGDTQYF. The CDR3 DNA is TGTGCCTTGGGACAGGGTGGAGATACGCAGTATTTT.

The J gene is TRBJ1-5, the V gene TRBV12-3 or TRBV12-4; possibly TRBD1 for D (5 bases). V lost 1 base and J 7 bases, leaving 8 bases between the germline ends. The CDR3 extends over 13 amino acids. CDR3 residues: CASSLVKGQPQHF. In nucleotides, the CDR3 is TGTGCCAGCAGTTTAGTAAAGGGGCAGCCCCAGCATTTT.

This sequence joins TRBV11-1 and TRBJ2-1; TRBD2 is a possible D gene (5 bases). There are 15 residues in the CDR3. The V gene's germline CDR1 is SGHAT and CDR2 FQDESV (reference sequence). V dropped 5 bases and J dropped 2 bases, with 13 bases sitting between them. CDR3 DNA sequence: TGTGCCAGCAGCACCAGCGGAGCGCCCTACAATGAGCAGTTCTTC. Translated, it gives CASSTSGAPYNEQFF.

The chain combines TRBV19 with TRBJ2-7, with 13 bases lining up with TRBD2. The V gene's germline CDR1 is LNHDA and CDR2 SQIVND (reference sequence). The V segment lost 5 bases and the J segment 5 bases; nucleotides outside the gene matches: 12. This CDR3 is built from 17 residues. The CDR3 bases are TGTGCCAGTAGTCCAACTAGCGGGAGGGGCCGTTGGGACGAGCAGTACTTC. This translates into CASSPTSGRGRWDEQYF.

The rearrangement joins TRBV7-9 to TRBJ1-2; no firm D call. The CDR3 runs 12 residues. Trimming shortened V by 5 bases and J by 3 bases, and 7 bases separated the two germline ends. Germline V CDR1 and CDR2: SEHNR, FQNEAQ (reference sequence). CDR3 in DNA: TGTGCCAGCAGCCCCGATTACTATGGCTACACCTTC. This gives the protein CASSPDYYGYTF.

This clone was counted once. The chain employs TRBV27 and TRBJ1-1; D uncertain. The ends were cut back, 7 bases at V and 0 bases at J, with 9 bases in the middle. Germline values: CDR1 MNHEY, CDR2 SMNVEV (reference sequence). CDR3 size: 13 residues. CDR3 bases: TGTGCCAGCAAACCCACGATGAACACTGAAGCTTTCTTT. It encodes CASKPTMNTEAFF.

The chain couples TRBV4-2 to TRBJ2-1; 7 nucleotides match TRBD2. The CDR3 runs to 18 residues. Germline assignment: CDR1 LGHNA and CDR2 YNFKEQ. Germline trimming cut 1 base from V and 0 bases from J; bases unmatched to any gene: 9. For the CDR3, the DNA is TGTGCCAGCAGCCAAGGAGGAACTAGCGAGGGCTCCTACAATGAGCAGTTCTTC. This translates into CASSQGGTSEGSYNEQFF.

The chain employs TRBV6-5 and TRBJ2-5; tentative D call: TRBD1 (6 bases). V lost 0 bases and J lost 4, with 12 bases in between. Germline CDR1 is MNHEY and CDR2 is SVGAGI. The CDR3 runs 15 residues. The CDR3 DNA sequence: TGTGCCAGCAGTTACTCAAATCAGGGGAGAGAGACCCAGTACTTC. Translating gives CASSYSNQGRETQYF.

The chain's CDR3 is CASSYTPRGNQPQHF. The CDR3 nucleotides read TGTGCCAGCAGTTACACGCCGCGGGGCAATCAGCCCCAGCATTTT. The chain recombines TRBV6-5 with TRBJ1-5; D remains unclear. CDR1 and CDR2 (germline): MNHEY, SVGAGI. With 2 bases removed from V and 2 bases from J, the gap between germline ends came to 10 bases. The CDR3 is 15 residues long.

J is TRBJ1-2 and V is TRBV4-3; D ambiguous. This CDR3 is built from 15 residues. The ends were cut back, 0 bases at V and 8 bases at J, with 16 bases in the middle. The germline CDR1 and CDR2 sequences are LGHNA and YSLEER. The CDR3 DNA sequence: TGCGCCAGCAGCCAAGATAAAGTGGGCAGCCGCGGCTACACCTTC. This sequence encodes CASSQDKVGSRGYTF.

CDR3 loop: CASSKQEETQYF. The CDR3 DNA reads as TGTGCCAGCAGCAAACAAGAAGAGACCCAGTACTTC. The V gene is TRBV7-6, the J gene TRBJ2-5, with unresolved D. The CDR3 covers 12 residues. Germline lookup yields CDR1 SGHVS and CDR2 FNYEAQ. Trimming took off 5 bases at V and 3 bases at J, with 7 bases between the two ends.

The chain couples TRBV4-1 to TRBJ2-2, with TRBD2 matching over 10 bases. The ends lost 4 bases at V and 3 bases at J; junction bases unmatched: 8. Germline assignment: CDR1 MGHRA and CDR2 YSYEKL. The CDR3 length is 17 residues. This chain's CDR3 is CASSRETSGLDTGELFF. The CDR3 nucleotides are TGCGCCAGCAGCCGAGAGACTAGCGGGCTCGACACCGGGGAGCTGTTTTTT.

V usage is TRBV19 and J usage is TRBJ2-7; perhaps TRBD2 as D (6 bases). Germline V CDR1 and CDR2: LNHDA, SQIVND (reference sequence). Trimming removed 3 bases at V and 3 bases at J, with 9 bases between. The CDR3 sequence is 13 residues long. The CDR3 spells CASSIGGRYEQYF. CDR3 coding DNA: TGTGCCAGTAGTATCGGGGGTCGCTACGAGCAGTACTTC.

This rearrangement joins TRBV10-3 to TRBJ2-1, with a weak D call TRBD1 (5 bases). Trimming left V 6 bases short and J 9 bases short, with 15 bases between. Germline values: CDR1 ENHRY, CDR2 SYGVKD. This CDR3 has 13 amino acids. The CDR3 here is CAISGQGIGEQFF. CDR3 DNA sequence: TGTGCCATCAGCGGGCAGGGAATAGGTGAGCAGTTCTTC.

The CDR3 coding sequence is TGTGCCAGCGGGGTAGATACGCAGTATTTT. The encoded protein is CASGVDTQYF. The chain links TRBV6-6 to TRBJ2-3, with unresolved D. Between the trimmed V and J ends, which lost 8 bases and 5 bases, there was a span of 5 bases. The CDR3 loop spans 10 amino acids. Germline CDR1 is MNHNY and CDR2 is SVGAGI (reference sequence).